This entry lists 24 T cell receptor beta chains sequenced from one sample in a study of prognosis after radiotherapy for stage I lung cancer. Genomic DNA was subjected to two-round multiplex PCR for amplification of TCR beta CDR3. First-round PCR, the initial amplification, used primers specific to each TRBV and TRBJ gene. TCRdb processed the multiplex PCR reads anew with MiXCR; each CDR3 protein has one entry. The sample contains more than 15,000 distinct CDR3 sequences, approximately 15% of which appear only once. The sample was PBMCs, taken before or after stereotactic body radiation therapy (not recorded which). The receptors stem from a donor aged 50 or older with non-small cell lung cancer.

This clonotype was seen at least ten times. V and J are TRBV30 and TRBJ1-5; 8 positions agree with TRBD1. The germline V gene has CDR1 GTSNPN and CDR2 SVGIG (reference sequence). V was pared by 1 base and J by 2 bases, with 4 bases of the junction left unmatched. The CDR3 is made up of 15 amino acids. The CDR3 loop is CAWSGLTGGNQPQHF. The CDR3 DNA sequence: TGTGCCTGGAGTGGACTGACAGGGGGCAATCAGCCCCAGCATTTT.

This clonotype was observed at least ten times. The chain recombines TRBV27 with TRBJ2-5; D is unclear. CDR3 length: 14 residues. Deletions cut 3 bases from V and 4 bases from J, with 12 bases between. In germline, CDR1 is MNHEY, CDR2 SMNVEV (reference sequence). CDR3 residues: CASSFLTKLETQYF. In DNA form, the CDR3 reads TGTGCCAGCAGTTTTTTGACCAAGCTAGAGACCCAGTACTTC.

This clonotype appeared many times. The chain recombines TRBV7-2 with TRBJ2-7; no clear D. In germline, CDR1 is SGHTA, CDR2 FQGNSA. Trimming pared 4 bases from V and 7 bases from J, leaving 8 bases between. The CDR3 is made up of 11 amino acids. The DNA for the CDR3 is TGTGCCAGCAGCTACCTCTCGGAGCAGTACTTC. Protein sequence: CASSYLSEQYF. Together with reference TRBV7-2 and TRBJ2-7, the CDR3 gives the full variable domain: GAGVSQSPSNKVTEKGKDVELRCDPISGHTALYWYRQSLGQGLEFLIYFQGNSAPDKSGLPSDRFSAERTGGSVSTLTIQRTQQEDSAVYLCASSYLSEQYFGPGTRLTVT.

This clonotype was counted ten times or more. CDR3 sequence: CASSFLAGGPMIEQFF. CDR3 DNA sequence: TGCGCCAGCAGCTTCTTAGCGGGGGGGCCAATGATTGAGCAGTTCTTC. The chain couples TRBV5-1 to TRBJ2-1, with 11 bases identical to TRBD2. CDR3 size: 16 residues. CDR1 is SGHRS and CDR2 is YFSETQ in the germline V gene. V dropped 2 bases and J dropped 9; count of bases not matched to a gene: 10. The full variable domain, completed using reference TRBV5-1 and TRBJ2-1, is KAGVTQTPRYLIKTRGQQVTLSCSPISGHRSVSWYQQTPGQGLQFLFEYFSETQRNKGNFPGRFSGRQFSNSRSEMNVSTLELGDSALYLCASSFLAGGPMIEQFFGPGTRLTVL.

CDR3 amino acids: CASSLGGNTEAFF. In nucleotides, the CDR3 is TGTGCCAGCAGTTTGGGGGGAAACACTGAAGCTTTCTTT. The chain recombines TRBV27 with TRBJ1-1, with D perhaps TRBD1 (5 bases). Germline-derived CDR1 and CDR2 are MNHEY and SMNVEV (reference sequence). The CDR3 length is 13 residues. Deletions cut 3 bases from V and 2 bases from J, with 7 bases between.

In this sample, this clonotype turned up many times. The chain joins TRBV6-1 to TRBJ2-5; 14 nucleotides line up with TRBD2. J was trimmed by 5 bases and V by 6 bases; bases with no gene match: 8. This CDR3 contains 16 residues. Germline lookup yields CDR1 MNHNS and CDR2 SASEGT. The CDR3 protein is CASRGTSGGLLETQYF. DNA of the CDR3: TGTGCCAGCAGGGGGACTAGCGGGGGACTATTGGAGACCCAGTACTTC.

This clonotype has at least ten counts. The chain joins TRBV7-2 to TRBJ2-7, with 10 bases identical to TRBD1. Trimming at V came to 4 bases and at J to 6 bases, leaving 3 bases not matched to a gene. CDR3 length: 13 amino acids. Germline values: CDR1 SGHTA, CDR2 FQGNSA. CDR3 in DNA: TGTGCCAGCAGCTATGGACAGGGGGGCGAGCAGTACTTC. Translated, it gives CASSYGQGGEQYF.

This clonotype was counted at least ten times. The V call is TRBV5-6, the J call TRBJ1-2; D possibly corresponds to TRBD1 (6 bases). The CDR3 spans 12 residues. Germline V gene lookup returns CDR1 SGHDT and CDR2 YYEEEE. The germline V and J ends were trimmed by 3 bases and 7 bases, with 10 bases remaining between them. CDR3 in DNA: TGTGCCAGCAGCTCGTACAGGGCTGGCTACACCTTC. Its protein is CASSSYRAGYTF.

This clonotype was seen repeatedly, ten times or more. V and J are TRBV13 and TRBJ2-3, with TRBD1 as a possible D gene (5 bases). The ends were cut back, 5 bases at V and 3 bases at J, with 15 bases in the middle. From germline, CDR1 is PRHDT and CDR2 FYEKMQ (reference sequence). CDR3 length: 15 residues. CDR3 region: CASSPVRDATDTQYF. The DNA for the CDR3 is TGTGCCAGCAGCCCCGTCAGGGATGCGACAGATACGCAGTATTTT.

This clonotype was seen repeatedly, ten times or more. The CDR3 nucleotides read TGTGCCAGCACCAGACCTCCTCTTGGACAGCCGAACACCGGGGAGCTGTTTTTT. This translates into CASTRPPLGQPNTGELFF. The gene calls are TRBV28 and TRBJ2-2, with TRBD1 as a possible D gene (6 bases). V was clipped by 7 bases and J by 0 bases, with 21 bases between them. The CDR3 contains 18 residues. Germline values: CDR1 MDHEN, CDR2 SYDVKM.

This clonotype has a count of ten or more. The CDR3 sequence: CASSLRRGANTGELFF. The CDR3 DNA reads TGTGCCAGCAGTTTGAGGCGGGGGGCGAACACCGGGGAGCTGTTTTTT. This chain connects TRBV12-3 or TRBV12-4 to TRBJ2-2; 8 nucleotides agree with TRBD2. After removal of 3 bases from V and 0 bases from J, the junction contained 3 bases not matched to a gene. This CDR3 contains 16 residues.

By share, this clonotype ranks as medium-sized. The chain joins TRBV30 to TRBJ2-3, with D tentatively TRBD1 (6 bases). V lost 4 bases and J 2 bases, leaving 16 bases between the germline ends. This CDR3 spans 15 amino acids. Looked up from germline, CDR1 is GTSNPN and CDR2 is SVGIG (reference sequence). DNA of the CDR3: TGTGCCTGGAAGCTTGTAGGGGGTATCACAGATACGCAGTATTTT. Protein sequence: CAWKLVGGITDTQYF.

This clonotype has only a few counts. With only one base between it and a far larger clone, this is likely a read error. This chain connects TRBV7-2 to TRBJ2-1; 8 bases align to TRBD1. This CDR3 contains 15 residues. The V gene end was trimmed by 7 bases and the J gene end by 2 bases; junction bases not matched to a gene: 7. Germline V gives CDR1 SGHTA, CDR2 FQGNSA. Here the CDR3 reads CASIYTTGAYNEQFF. The CDR3 nucleotides read TGTGCCAGCATTTATACGACAGGGGCCTACAATGAGCAGTTCTTC.

Many counts were recorded for this clonotype. This chain joins TRBV6-2 or TRBV6-3 and TRBJ2-2; TRBD1 matches 12 bases. Per germline, CDR1 MNHEY and CDR2 SVGEGT. The CDR3 is 16 residues long. Trimming took 4 bases from V and 5 from J; bases not matched to a gene: 5. The CDR3 DNA is TGTGCCAGCAGTTGGGGGACAGGGGGCCGTACCGGGGAGCTGTTTTTT. It codes for CASSWGTGGRTGELFF.

This clonotype was observed at least ten times. The V gene is TRBV27, the J gene TRBJ1-5, with D perhaps TRBD1 (6 bases). Trimming pared 2 bases from V and 3 bases from J, leaving 11 bases between. Germline CDR1 is MNHEY and CDR2 is SMNVEV (reference sequence). The CDR3 runs 15 residues. The chain's CDR3 is CASSLAGVPNQPQHF. CDR3 nucleotide sequence: TGTGCCAGCAGTTTAGCAGGGGTCCCCAATCAGCCCCAGCATTTT.

This clonotype has at least ten counts. This chain joins TRBV12-3 or TRBV12-4 and TRBJ2-3; D remains unclear. V shed 2 bases and J shed 0 bases, with 15 bases lying between them. The CDR3 sequence is 17 residues long. CDR3 loop: CASSLYLGGTSTDTQYF. In DNA, the CDR3 is TGTGCCAGCAGTTTATATCTGGGCGGTACTAGCACAGATACGCAGTATTTT.

The chain is built from TRBV5-5 and TRBJ2-2; possibly TRBD1 for D (6 bases). The CDR3 consists of 15 residues. Per germline, CDR1 SGHKS and CDR2 YYEKEE (reference sequence). Trimming pared 0 bases from V and 5 bases from J, leaving 11 bases between. CDR3 DNA sequence: TGTGCCAGCAGCTTGGGCAGGGGATGGACCGGGGAGCTGTTTTTT. Translated: CASSLGRGWTGELFF. Based on the CDR3 plus reference TRBV5-5 and TRBJ2-2, the full variable domain is DAGVTQSPTHLIKTRGQQVTLRCSPISGHKSVSWYQQVLGQGPQFIFQYYEKEERGRGNFPDRFSARQFPNYSSELNVNALLLGDSALYLCASSLGRGWTGELFFGEGSRLTVL.

This clonotype was recorded many times. The chain uses TRBV24-1 and TRBJ2-3; D not certain. This CDR3 spans 16 amino acids. V was clipped by 2 bases and J by 1 base, with 12 bases between them. Germline CDR1 is KGHDR and CDR2 is SFDVKD. CDR3 region: CATSDSRTGGTDTQYF. CDR3 coding DNA: TGTGCCACCAGTGATTCACGCACTGGGGGCACAGATACGCAGTATTTT.

The table lists this clonotype with many counts. The V and J genes are TRBV2 and TRBJ2-7; D ambiguous. Germline CDR1 SNHLY, CDR2 FYNNEI. V lost 3 bases to trimming and J lost 2 bases, with 8 bases between them. This CDR3 contains 13 residues. The CDR3 loop reads CASSDRLPYEQYF. The CDR3, as DNA: TGTGCCAGCAGTGACAGGTTACCCTACGAGCAGTACTTC.

This clonotype was recorded at least ten times. This chain uses TRBV4-1 with TRBJ2-3; 10 positions agree with TRBD2. Looked up from germline, CDR1 is MGHRA and CDR2 is YSYEKL. The CDR3 sequence is 22 residues long. V was pared by 2 bases and J by 1 base, with 21 bases of the junction left unmatched. The CDR3 reads CASSQPGLSRLAGDVGTDTQYF. CDR3 in DNA: TGCGCCAGCAGCCAACCGGGTTTGAGTAGGCTAGCGGGAGACGTGGGCACAGATACGCAGTATTTT.

This clonotype was picked up many times. The V call is TRBV12-5, the J call TRBJ1-5; D uncertain. Deletions cut 0 bases from V and 7 bases from J, with 7 bases between. Germline-derived CDR1 and CDR2 are LGHNT and FRNRAP. The CDR3 runs 13 residues. CDR3 DNA sequence: TGTGCTAGTGGTTTGGTAAGGAACCAGCCCCAGCATTTT. Its protein is CASGLVRNQPQHF.

The V call is TRBV11-2, the J call TRBJ1-2; 8 nucleotides match TRBD1. The CDR3 has 14 residues. The V gene end was trimmed by 1 base and the J gene end by 3 bases; junction bases not matched to a gene: 1. The germline V gene encodes CDR1 SGHAT and CDR2 FQNNGV. CDR3 loop: CASSLAGGDYGYTF. In nucleotides, the CDR3 is TGTGCCAGCAGCTTAGCAGGGGGCGACTATGGCTACACCTTC.

In this sample, this clonotype turned up many times. The rearrangement links TRBV7-2 to TRBJ1-1; no clear D gene. The CDR3 is made up of 13 amino acids. Trimming took off 5 bases at V and 0 bases at J, with 7 bases between the two ends. CDR1 is SGHTA and CDR2 is FQGNSA in the germline V gene. The CDR3 DNA is TGTGCCAGCAGCACCATTATGAACACTGAAGCTTTCTTT. Protein product: CASSTIMNTEAFF.

This chain joins TRBV7-9 and TRBJ1-2; perhaps TRBD1 as D (6 bases). This CDR3 is built from 14 residues. The V gene lost 3 bases and the J gene lost 7 bases, with 15 bases spanning the gap. Germline assignment: CDR1 SEHNR and CDR2 FQNEAQ (reference sequence). The CDR3 sequence is CASSLGGGAFGYTF. CDR3 nucleotide sequence: TGTGCCAGCAGCTTGGGAGGGGGGGCCTTTGGCTACACCTTC.